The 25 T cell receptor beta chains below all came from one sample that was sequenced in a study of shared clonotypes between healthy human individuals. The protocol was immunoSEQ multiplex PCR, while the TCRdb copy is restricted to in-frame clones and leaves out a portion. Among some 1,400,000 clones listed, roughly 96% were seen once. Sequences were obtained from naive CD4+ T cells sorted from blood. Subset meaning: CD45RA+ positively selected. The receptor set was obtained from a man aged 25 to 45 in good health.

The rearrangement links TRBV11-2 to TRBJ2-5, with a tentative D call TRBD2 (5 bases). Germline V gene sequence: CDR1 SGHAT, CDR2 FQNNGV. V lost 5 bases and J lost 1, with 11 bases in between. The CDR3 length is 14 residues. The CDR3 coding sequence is TGTGCCAGCAGCAGAGGGAAGAGCCAAGAGACCCAGTACTTC. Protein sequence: CASSRGKSQETQYF.

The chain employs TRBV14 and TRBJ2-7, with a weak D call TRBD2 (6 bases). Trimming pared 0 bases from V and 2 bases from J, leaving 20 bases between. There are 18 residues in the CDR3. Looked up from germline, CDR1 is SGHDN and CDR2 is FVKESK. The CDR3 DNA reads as TGTGCCAGCAGCCAAGATATTAGTGGGCTAGCGAATACCTACGAGCAGTACTTC. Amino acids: CASSQDISGLANTYEQYF.

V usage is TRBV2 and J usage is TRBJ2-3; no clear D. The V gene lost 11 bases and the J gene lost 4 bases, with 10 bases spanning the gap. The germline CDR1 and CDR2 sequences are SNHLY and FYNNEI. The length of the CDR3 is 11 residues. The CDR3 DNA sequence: TGTGCCTCAGAGTTCCCAGATACGCAGTATTTT. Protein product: CASEFPDTQYF.

CDR3 in DNA: TGTGCCAGCAGCTTGTCGACAGGGGTCTATCAGCCCCAGCATTTT. The encoded protein is CASSLSTGVYQPQHF. This rearrangement joins TRBV7-2 to TRBJ1-5, with 8 bases aligning to TRBD1. There are 15 residues in the CDR3. Germline-derived CDR1 and CDR2 are SGHTA and FQGNSA. The trim removed 3 bases at V and 5 bases at J, leaving 6 bases unmatched.

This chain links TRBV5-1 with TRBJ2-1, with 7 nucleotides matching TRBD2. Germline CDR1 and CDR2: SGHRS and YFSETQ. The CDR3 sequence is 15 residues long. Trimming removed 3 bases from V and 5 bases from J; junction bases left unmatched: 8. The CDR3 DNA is TGCGCCAGCAGCTCTGGACTAGTCTCTCACAATGAGCAGTTCTTC. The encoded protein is CASSSGLVSHNEQFF.

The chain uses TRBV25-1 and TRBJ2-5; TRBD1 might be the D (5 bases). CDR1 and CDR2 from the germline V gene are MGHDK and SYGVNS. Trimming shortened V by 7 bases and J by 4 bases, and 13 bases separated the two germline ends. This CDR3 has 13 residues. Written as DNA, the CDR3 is TGTGCCAGCATATTGCAGGGATCAGAGACCCAGTACTTC. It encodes CASILQGSETQYF.

The CDR3 coding sequence is TGTGCCAGCAGTTTCCGGGCCTACGAGCAGTACTTC. This codes for CASSFRAYEQYF. V is TRBV28 and J is TRBJ2-7; D unclear. This CDR3 contains 12 residues. V shed 3 bases and J shed 2 bases, with 5 bases lying between them. Germline V gene lookup returns CDR1 MDHEN and CDR2 SYDVKM.

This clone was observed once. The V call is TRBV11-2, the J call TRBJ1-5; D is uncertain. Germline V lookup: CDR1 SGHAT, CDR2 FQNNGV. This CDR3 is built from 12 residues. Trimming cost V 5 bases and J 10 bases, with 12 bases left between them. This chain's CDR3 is CASSAGGGPQHF. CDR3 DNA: TGTGCCAGCAGCGCCGGCGGTGGACCCCAGCATTTT.

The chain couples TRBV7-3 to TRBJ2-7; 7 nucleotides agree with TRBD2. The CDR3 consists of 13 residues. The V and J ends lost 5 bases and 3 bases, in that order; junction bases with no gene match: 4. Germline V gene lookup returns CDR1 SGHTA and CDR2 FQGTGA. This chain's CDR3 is CASSLGGDYEQYF. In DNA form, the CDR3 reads TGTGCCAGCAGCCTGGGAGGGGACTACGAGCAGTACTTC. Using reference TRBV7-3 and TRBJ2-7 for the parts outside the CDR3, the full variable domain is GAGVSQTPSNKVTEKGKYVELRCDPISGHTALYWYRQSLGQGPEFLIYFQGTGAADDSGLPNDRFFAVRPEGSVSTLKIQRTERGDSAVYLCASSLGGDYEQYFGPGTRLTVT.

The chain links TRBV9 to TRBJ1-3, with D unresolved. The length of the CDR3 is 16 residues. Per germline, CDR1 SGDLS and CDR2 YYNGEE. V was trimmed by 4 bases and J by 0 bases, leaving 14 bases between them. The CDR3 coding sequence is TGTGCCAGCAGCCCCTCCCTGTTGAGCTCTGGAAACACCATATATTTT. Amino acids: CASSPSLLSSGNTIYF.

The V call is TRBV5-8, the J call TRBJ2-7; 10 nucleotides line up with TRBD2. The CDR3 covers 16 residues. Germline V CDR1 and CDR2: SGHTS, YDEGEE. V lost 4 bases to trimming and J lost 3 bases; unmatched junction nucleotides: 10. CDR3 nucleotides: TGTGCCAGCAGCCCCGGACTAGCGGATCCGTACTACGAGCAGTACTTC. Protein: CASSPGLADPYYEQYF.

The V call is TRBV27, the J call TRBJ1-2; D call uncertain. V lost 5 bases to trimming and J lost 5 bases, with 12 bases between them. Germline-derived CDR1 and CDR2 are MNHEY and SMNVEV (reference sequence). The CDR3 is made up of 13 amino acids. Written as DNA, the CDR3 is TGTGCCAGCAGTCCCCCGGGAGAGTATGGCTACACCTTC. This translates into CASSPPGEYGYTF.

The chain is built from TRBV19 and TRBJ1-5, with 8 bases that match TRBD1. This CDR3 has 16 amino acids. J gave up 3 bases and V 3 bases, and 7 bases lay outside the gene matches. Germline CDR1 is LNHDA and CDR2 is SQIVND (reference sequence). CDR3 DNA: TGTGCCAGTAGTATCCTGGACAGGGTAACCAATCAGCCCCAGCATTTT. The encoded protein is CASSILDRVTNQPQHF.

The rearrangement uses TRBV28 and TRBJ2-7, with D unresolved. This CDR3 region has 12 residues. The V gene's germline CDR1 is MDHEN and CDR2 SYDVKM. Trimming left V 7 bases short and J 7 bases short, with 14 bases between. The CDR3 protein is CASILTGLEQYF. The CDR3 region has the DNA TGTGCCAGCATACTAACCGGGTTAGAGCAGTACTTC.

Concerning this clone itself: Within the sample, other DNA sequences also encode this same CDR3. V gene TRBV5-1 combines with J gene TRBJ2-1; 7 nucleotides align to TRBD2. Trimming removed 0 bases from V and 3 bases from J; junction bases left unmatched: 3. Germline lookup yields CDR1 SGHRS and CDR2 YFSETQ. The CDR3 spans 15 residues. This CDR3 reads CASSLEGGSYNEQFF. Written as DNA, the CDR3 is TGCGCCAGCAGCTTGGAGGGCGGGAGCTACAATGAGCAGTTCTTC.

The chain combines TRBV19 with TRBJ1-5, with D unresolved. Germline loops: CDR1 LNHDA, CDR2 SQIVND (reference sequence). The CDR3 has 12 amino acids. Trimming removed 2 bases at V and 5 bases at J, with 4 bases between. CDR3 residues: CASSIRYQPQHF. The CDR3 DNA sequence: TGTGCCAGTAGTATACGTTATCAGCCCCAGCATTTT.

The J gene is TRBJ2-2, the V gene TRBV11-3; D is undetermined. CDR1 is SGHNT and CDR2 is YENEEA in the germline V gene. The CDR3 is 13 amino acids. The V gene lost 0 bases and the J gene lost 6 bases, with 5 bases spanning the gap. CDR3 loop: CASSLDLAGELFF. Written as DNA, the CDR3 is TGTGCCAGCAGCTTAGATTTAGCCGGGGAGCTGTTTTTT.

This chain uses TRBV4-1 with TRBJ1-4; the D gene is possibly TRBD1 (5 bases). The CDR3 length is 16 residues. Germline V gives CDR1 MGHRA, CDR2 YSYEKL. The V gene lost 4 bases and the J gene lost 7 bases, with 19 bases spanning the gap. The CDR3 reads CASSPGTLVGSEKLFF. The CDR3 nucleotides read TGCGCCAGCAGCCCCGGGACCTTAGTCGGTAGTGAAAAACTGTTTTTT.

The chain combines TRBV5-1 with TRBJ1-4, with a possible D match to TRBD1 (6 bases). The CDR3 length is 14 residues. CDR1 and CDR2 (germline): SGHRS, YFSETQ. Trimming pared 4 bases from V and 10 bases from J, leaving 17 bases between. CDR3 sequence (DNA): TGCGCCAGCAGCGTACAGGGTCAGGACGGAAAACTGTTTTTT. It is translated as CASSVQGQDGKLFF.

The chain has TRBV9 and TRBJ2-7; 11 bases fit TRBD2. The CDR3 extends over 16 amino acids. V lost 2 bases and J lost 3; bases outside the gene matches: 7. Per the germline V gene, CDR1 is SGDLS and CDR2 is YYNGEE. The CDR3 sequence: CASSVEGTSGNYEQYF. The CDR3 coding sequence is TGTGCCAGCAGCGTCGAAGGGACTAGCGGCAACTACGAGCAGTACTTC.

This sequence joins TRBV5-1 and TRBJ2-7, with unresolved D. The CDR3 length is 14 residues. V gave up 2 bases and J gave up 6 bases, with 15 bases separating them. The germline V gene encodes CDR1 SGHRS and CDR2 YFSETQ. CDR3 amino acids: CASSFGPAPGEQYF. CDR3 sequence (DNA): TGCGCCAGCAGCTTTGGACCGGCCCCTGGCGAGCAGTACTTC.

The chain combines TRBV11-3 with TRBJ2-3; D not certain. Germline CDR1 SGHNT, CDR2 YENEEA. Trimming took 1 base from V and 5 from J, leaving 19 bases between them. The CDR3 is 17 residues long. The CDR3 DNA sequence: TGTGCCAGCAGCTTAGCTTCCGAGAAAGTCCCTTTAGATACGCAGTATTTT. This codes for CASSLASEKVPLDTQYF.

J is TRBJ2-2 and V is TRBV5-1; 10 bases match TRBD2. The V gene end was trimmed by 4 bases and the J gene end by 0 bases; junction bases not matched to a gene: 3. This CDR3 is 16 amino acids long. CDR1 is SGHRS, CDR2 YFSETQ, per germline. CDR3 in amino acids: CASSPLAGANTGELFF. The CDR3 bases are TGCGCCAGCAGCCCGCTAGCGGGGGCGAACACCGGGGAGCTGTTTTTT.

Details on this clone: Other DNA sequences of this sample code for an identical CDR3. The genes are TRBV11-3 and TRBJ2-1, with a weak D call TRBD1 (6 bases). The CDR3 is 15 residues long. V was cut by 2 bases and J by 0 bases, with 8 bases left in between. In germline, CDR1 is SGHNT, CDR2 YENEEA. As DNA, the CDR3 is TGTGCCAGCAGCTTAAGAGGGGGCTCCTACAATGAGCAGTTCTTC. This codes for CASSLRGGSYNEQFF.

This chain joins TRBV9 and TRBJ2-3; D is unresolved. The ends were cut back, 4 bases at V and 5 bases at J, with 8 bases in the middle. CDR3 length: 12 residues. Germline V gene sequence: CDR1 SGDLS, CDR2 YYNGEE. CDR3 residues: CASSPARDTQYF. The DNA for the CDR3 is TGTGCCAGCAGCCCCGCCCGAGATACGCAGTATTTT.